These 18 T cell receptor beta chains were sequenced from one sample in a study of blood T cell repertoires in COVID-19. Generated by immunoSEQ multiplex PCR, the TCRdb table keeps only in-frame clones and is missing some. The table has tens of thousands of clones, approximately 92% seen once; the top ten hold over 8%. Input material: peripheral blood. The receptors were gathered from a man aged 30 to 45 with active or convalescent COVID-19.

The chain recombines TRBV7-2 with TRBJ2-3; 10 nucleotides line up with TRBD2. V was pared by 6 bases and J by 0 bases, with 0 bases of the junction left unmatched. Germline CDR1 SGHTA, CDR2 FQGNSA. This CDR3 region has 14 residues. CDR3 DNA sequence: TGTGCCAGCAGACTAGCGGGAAGCACAGATACGCAGTATTTT. Its translation: CASRLAGSTDTQYF. The full variable domain, rest sourced from reference TRBV7-2 and TRBJ2-3, is GAGVSQSPSNKVTEKGKDVELRCDPISGHTALYWYRQSLGQGLEFLIYFQGNSAPDKSGLPSDRFSAERTGGSVSTLTIQRTQQEDSAVYLCASRLAGSTDTQYFGPGTRLTVL.

The chain has TRBV3-1 (or the pseudogene TRBV3-2) and TRBJ1-1, with TRBD1 as a possible D gene (6 bases). This CDR3 contains 14 residues. V was cut by 1 base and J by 4 bases, with 10 bases left in between. Germline-derived CDR1 and CDR2 are LGHDT and YNNKEL (reference sequence). CDR3 residues: CASSQVRGATEAFF. The CDR3 DNA is TGTGCCAGCAGCCAAGTGCGGGGGGCCACTGAAGCTTTCTTT.

The chain joins TRBV11-2 to TRBJ2-1; the match to TRBD2 covers 9 bases. Per the germline V gene, CDR1 is SGHAT and CDR2 is FQNNGV. This CDR3 is 15 amino acids long. V trimming: 5 bases; J trimming: 6 bases; junction bases outside the gene matches: 8. The DNA of the CDR3 is TGTGCCAGCAGCCCCGGGACTAGCACATTCAATGAGCAGTTCTTC. This sequence encodes CASSPGTSTFNEQFF.

The genes are TRBV24-1 and TRBJ2-3, with 9 bases matching TRBD1. J lost 4 bases, V lost 3 bases, and 4 bases had no gene match. The CDR3 spans 15 residues. The germline CDR1 and CDR2 sequences are KGHDR and SFDVKD. As DNA, the CDR3 is TGTGCCACCAGTGATACGGGGACAGGGCCAGATACGCAGTATTTT. As protein: CATSDTGTGPDTQYF.

The rearrangement links TRBV27 to TRBJ2-2; possibly TRBD1 for D (5 bases). Germline loops: CDR1 MNHEY, CDR2 SMNVEV (reference sequence). Trimming shortened V by 6 bases and J by 2 bases, and 10 bases separated the two germline ends. The CDR3 is 14 residues long. The CDR3 sequence is CASSKRGNTGELFF. CDR3 nucleotide sequence: TGTGCCAGCAGCAAAAGGGGAAACACCGGGGAGCTGTTTTTT.

This sequence joins TRBV7-9 and TRBJ2-1; D gene uncertain. Germline CDR1 SEHNR, CDR2 FQNEAQ (reference sequence). The V end was cut by 3 bases, the J end by 4 bases, with 4 bases between. The CDR3 runs to 12 residues. The CDR3 DNA reads as TGTGCCAGCAGCTTCCCGTACAATGAGCAGTTCTTC. Amino acids: CASSFPYNEQFF.

CDR3: CAISALAGSSYNEQFF. The CDR3 DNA follows: TGTGCCATCAGCGCCTTGGCGGGATCGTCCTACAATGAGCAGTTCTTC. The chain carries TRBV10-3 and TRBJ2-1; TRBD2 is a possible D gene (6 bases). Trimming shortened V by 6 bases and J by 1 base, and 16 bases separated the two germline ends. Germline V gene lookup returns CDR1 ENHRY and CDR2 SYGVKD. The length of the CDR3 is 16 residues.

The chain carries TRBV11-3 and TRBJ2-1, with 13 bases aligning to TRBD2. Per the germline V gene, CDR1 is SGHNT and CDR2 is YENEEA. Germline trimming cut 5 bases from V and 3 bases from J; bases unmatched to any gene: 7. The CDR3 has 17 residues. The CDR3 DNA reads TGTGCCAGCAGCATAACTAGCGGGAGGGCCGACTACAATGAGCAGTTCTTC. Amino acid sequence: CASSITSGRADYNEQFF.

The CDR3 bases are TGCGCCAGCAGCTTGGGTCAGGGGGTTAGCACAGATACGCAGTATTTT. Translating it yields CASSLGQGVSTDTQYF. The V call is TRBV5-1, the J call TRBJ2-3, with 7 bases lining up with TRBD1. The CDR3 runs 16 residues. Looked up from germline, CDR1 is SGHRS and CDR2 is YFSETQ. The V and J ends lost 0 bases and 0 bases, in that order; junction bases with no gene match: 4.

The CDR3 sequence is CASSILDSNTGELFF. CDR3 DNA: TGTGCCAGTAGTATATTAGACTCGAACACCGGGGAGCTGTTTTTT. J is TRBJ2-2 and V is TRBV19, with D unresolved. Germline lookup yields CDR1 LNHDA and CDR2 SQIVND (reference sequence). V lost 2 bases, J lost 0 bases, and 7 bases lay in between. The CDR3 covers 15 residues.

The J gene is TRBJ1-2, the V gene TRBV7-9; D is perhaps TRBD1 (5 bases). V was cut by 4 bases and J by 4 bases, with 16 bases left in between. Germline assignment: CDR1 SEHNR and CDR2 FQNEAQ (reference sequence). The CDR3 extends over 15 amino acids. In DNA, the CDR3 is TGTGCCAGCAGCTCATCGGACAAGGAGGGCTATGGCTACACCTTC. Translated, it gives CASSSSDKEGYGYTF. The variable domain in full, completed from reference TRBV7-9 and TRBJ1-2, reads DTGVSQNPRHKITKRGQNVTFRCDPISEHNRLYWYRQTLGQGPEFLTYFQNEAQLEKSRLLSDRFSAERPKGSFSTLEIQRTEQGDSAMYLCASSSSDKEGYGYTFGSGTRLTVV.

This clone was detected once. The J gene is TRBJ2-7, the V gene TRBV29-1; 8 bases agree with TRBD2. This CDR3 contains 12 residues. Germline V lookup: CDR1 SQVTM, CDR2 ANQGSEA. Trimming cost V 4 bases and J 3 bases; bases outside gene matches: 2. CDR3 in amino acids: CSVVAGHYEQYF. The CDR3 nucleotides are TGCAGCGTTGTAGCGGGGCACTACGAGCAGTACTTC.

This chain connects TRBV7-3 to TRBJ1-2; maybe TRBD1 (5 bases). The V end lost 2 bases, the J end lost 6 bases, and 10 bases lay between the germline ends. Germline V gene data show CDR1 as SGHTA and CDR2 as FQGTGA. The CDR3 runs 13 residues. The CDR3 nucleotides are TGTGCCAGCAGCTTAGGTTCGGGGGATGGCTACACCTTC. Protein sequence: CASSLGSGDGYTF. Full variable domain (outside the CDR3, taken from reference TRBV7-3 and TRBJ1-2): GAGVSQTPSNKVTEKGKYVELRCDPISGHTALYWYRQSLGQGPEFLIYFQGTGAADDSGLPNDRFFAVRPEGSVSTLKIQRTERGDSAVYLCASSLGSGDGYTFGSGTRLTVV.

The genes are TRBV7-2 and TRBJ2-7; 7 nucleotides match TRBD2. The CDR3 covers 14 residues. CDR1 is SGHTA and CDR2 is FQGNSA in the germline V gene. V was clipped by 0 bases and J by 5 bases; unmatched bases: 4. CDR3 nucleotide sequence: TGTGCCAGCAGCTTAGCGGGAGGGAGCCACGAGCAGTACGTC. Amino acids: CASSLAGGSHEQYV.

This clone ranks as medium-sized. The chain couples TRBV19 to TRBJ2-3; TRBD1 might be the D (5 bases). Germline CDR1 is LNHDA and CDR2 is SQIVND (reference sequence). V was pared by 2 bases and J by 0 bases, with 6 bases between. The CDR3 is 14 residues long. The CDR3 spells CASSIQGSTDTQYF. In DNA, the CDR3 is TGTGCCAGTAGTATACAGGGAAGCACAGATACGCAGTATTTT.

In this sample, this clone turned up once. The CDR3 DNA is TGTGCCAGTAGCCTGGCCACACCCCGGGACAGCTATGGCTACACCTTC. It is translated as CASSLATPRDSYGYTF. This chain joins TRBV19 and TRBJ1-2, with 7 nucleotides matching TRBD1. The CDR3 is 16 amino acids. The V gene end was trimmed by 6 bases and the J gene end by 4 bases; junction bases not matched to a gene: 14. Looked up from germline, CDR1 is LNHDA and CDR2 is SQIVND (reference sequence).

The chain joins TRBV11-3 to TRBJ2-1; 12 positions match TRBD2. Germline trimming cut 5 bases from V and 8 bases from J; bases unmatched to any gene: 7. The CDR3 sequence is 15 residues long. The germline V gene has CDR1 SGHNT and CDR2 YENEEA. CDR3 loop: CASSGATSGGDEQFF. DNA for the CDR3: TGTGCCAGCAGCGGAGCGACTAGCGGGGGCGATGAGCAGTTCTTC.

The chain has TRBV12-3 or TRBV12-4 and TRBJ2-1; tentative D call: TRBD2 (6 bases). The CDR3 spans 12 residues. V was trimmed by 3 bases and J by 7 bases, leaving 7 bases between them. CDR3 loop: CASSFGGNEQFF. CDR3 DNA sequence: TGTGCCAGCAGTTTCGGAGGGAATGAGCAGTTCTTC.